A single sample gave rise to the 5 T cell receptor beta chains below, sequenced in a study of blood T cell repertoires in COVID-19. Data came from immunoSEQ multiplex PCR; TCRdb stores just in-frame clones and leaves some out. The data show a few hundred thousand clones, more than 75% seen once. Sequenced material: peripheral blood. Every receptor here comes from a man aged 40-49 years who had recovered from COVID-19.

The chain links TRBV19 to TRBJ2-4; D gene ambiguous. Germline-derived CDR1 and CDR2 are LNHDA and SQIVND (reference sequence). The length of the CDR3 is 14 residues. The V end was cut by 7 bases, the J end by 0 bases, with 10 bases between. The CDR3 spells CASMASLAKNIQYF. CDR3 sequence (DNA): TGTGCCAGTATGGCATCTCTAGCCAAAAACATTCAGTACTTC.

The chain links TRBV7-7 to TRBJ2-2, with 11 bases aligning to TRBD1. CDR1 and CDR2 from the germline V gene are SSHAT and FNYEAQ (reference sequence). The V segment lost 4 bases and the J segment 5 bases; nucleotides outside the gene matches: 9. The CDR3 runs to 17 residues. The DNA of the CDR3 is TGTGCCAGCAGCTCTGGACAGGGGGCGCGTGGAACCGGGGAGCTGTTTTTT. This gives the protein CASSSGQGARGTGELFF.

The CDR3 region is CASSSGPPSSYEQYF. CDR3 bases: TGTGCCAGCAGTTCAGGGCCCCCCAGCTCCTACGAGCAGTACTTC. V and J are TRBV28 and TRBJ2-7; D is possibly TRBD1 (5 bases). Germline V CDR1 and CDR2: MDHEN, SYDVKM. Trimming left V 4 bases short and J 0 bases short, with 13 bases between. The CDR3 is made up of 15 amino acids.

The rearrangement uses TRBV4-1 and TRBJ2-7; 10 bases agree with TRBD2. Trimming took 1 base from V and 4 from J; bases not matched to a gene: 4. Germline lookup yields CDR1 MGHRA and CDR2 YSYEKL. This CDR3 comprises 15 residues. The CDR3 sequence is CASSQAASGGYEQYF. For the CDR3, the DNA is TGCGCCAGCAGCCAAGCTGCTAGCGGGGGATACGAGCAGTACTTC.

V is TRBV5-1 and J is TRBJ2-1; tentatively, D is TRBD2 (5 bases). Germline V gene sequence: CDR1 SGHRS, CDR2 YFSETQ. The CDR3 totals 15 residues. V was trimmed by 2 bases and J by 9 bases, leaving 18 bases between them. The CDR3 DNA reads as TGCGCCAGCAGCTTAGACCCCCAAGGGAGCCGTGAGCAGTTCTTC. Translation: CASSLDPQGSREQFF.